The present T cell receptor (beta chain) was sequenced within a study of shared clonotypes between healthy human individuals. The assay was immunoSEQ multiplex PCR, and TCRdb's table has in-frame clones only and misses some. The table lists more than 550,000 clones, over 55% of them singletons. This receptor was identified in a woman aged 30 to 39 in good health. The sequenced material came from memory CD4+ T cells sorted from blood. The sample's subset: CD45RA-negative fraction.

DNA for the CDR3: TGTGCCAGCAGCTCCCGGACTAGCGGGAGGTATGAGCAGTTCTTC. As protein: CASSSRTSGRYEQFF. The rearrangement joins TRBV11-2 to TRBJ2-1, with 14 bases fitting TRBD2. The CDR3 loop spans 15 amino acids. J gave up 8 bases and V 4 bases, and 4 bases lay outside the gene matches. The germline V gene has CDR1 SGHAT and CDR2 FQNNGV.